These T cell receptor beta chains were read from a single sample in a study of Ad26.COV2.S vaccination and SARS-CoV-2 variants. Sequenced by immunoSEQ multiplex PCR; TCRdb stores in-frame clones only, minus some. The sample has roughly 300,000 clones, 88% seen once. Sample: peripheral blood, taken in a trial of Ad26.COV2.S vaccine versus placebo. These receptor sequences come from a person between 18 and 59 years old who received the Ad26.COV2.S COVID-19 vaccine or a placebo. Both conserved end residues are part of each CDR3. A D gene is named only where the DNA matches it firmly. The size of a clone is reported for some rows only, either as once, few or many, or as a class for expanded clones.

v_gene	j_gene	abundance	d_gene	CDR3nt	CDR3aa
TRBV5-1	TRBJ2-5	-	TRBD2	TGCGCCAGCTCTTCCATGGGACTAGCGGGGGAAGAGACCCAGTACTTC	CASSSMGLAGEETQYF
TRBV19	TRBJ2-5	-	-	TGTGCCAGTAGTCCCTCGGAGAGTAGAGAGACCCAGTACTTC	CASSPSESRETQYF
TRBV6-5	TRBJ2-5	-	-	TGTGCCACAATAGCGTATGAGACCCAGTACTTC	CATIAYETQYF
TRBV5-1	TRBJ2-3	-	TRBD1	TGCGCCAGCAGCTTAGGGACAGGGGGCGGTGATACGCAGTATTTT	CASSLGTGGGDTQYF
TRBV25-1	TRBJ2-7	-	-	TGTGCCAGCAGTGAACCGGGACATCGATACGAGCAGTACTTC	CASSEPGHRYEQYF
TRBV6-5	TRBJ2-4	-	-	TGTGCCAGCAGGGACAACCAGGGATTCGGAAACATTCAGTACTTC	CASRDNQGFGNIQYF
TRBV5-4	TRBJ2-5	-	-	TGTGCCAGCAGCTTGCCAGGGGGGGAGACCCAGTACTTC	CASSLPGGETQYF
TRBV18	TRBJ1-2	-	-	TGTGCCAGCTCACCTGACAACCTCCTCGGGGGCTACACCTTC	CASSPDNLLGGYTF
TRBV3-1/TRBV3-2	TRBJ1-1	-	-	TGTGCCAGCAGCCAAGTTACGGACAGTGAAGCTTTCTTT	CASSQVTDSEAFF
TRBV30	TRBJ2-3	medium-sized	TRBD2	TGTGCCTGGAGACGTCCCCGGGAGGCAGATACGCAGTATTTT	CAWRRPREADTQYF
TRBV9	TRBJ1-2	-	-	TGTGCCAGCAGCGTAGGGCTGGAGGTCGGCTATGGCTACACCTTC	CASSVGLEVGYGYTF
TRBV28	TRBJ1-5	-	-	TGTGCCAGCAGTTATCAGTTTGGAAGCAATCAGCCCCAGCATTTT	CASSYQFGSNQPQHF
TRBV5-1	TRBJ1-4	once	-	TGCGCCAGCACCCTGGGGGCGGGTGAAAAACTGTTTTTT	CASTLGAGEKLFF
TRBV6-2/TRBV6-3	TRBJ1-6	-	-	TGTGCCAGCAGCCCCGCAGGGAGGGGTAATTCACCCCTCCACTTT	CASSPAGRGNSPLHF
TRBV5-4	TRBJ2-7	-	TRBD1	TGTGCCAGCAGCGGGGACAGCTTCTACGAGCAGTACTTC	CASSGDSFYEQYF
TRBV7-2	TRBJ2-3	-	-	TGTGCCAGCAGCCGGGACTCAGCAGCAGATACGCAGTATTTT	CASSRDSAADTQYF
TRBV7-6	TRBJ2-1	-	TRBD1	TGTGCCAGCAGCGCGGGACAGGACCCCTTTAATGAGCAGTTCTTC	CASSAGQDPFNEQFF
TRBV29-1	TRBJ1-3	-	-	TGCAGCGTTGTGGCCCACAGCTCTGGAAACACCATATATTTT	CSVVAHSSGNTIYF
TRBV28	TRBJ1-4	-	TRBD1	TGTGCCAGCAGATCAATCGACAGGGGAAGGATTAATGAAAAACTGTTTTTT	CASRSIDRGRINEKLFF
TRBV3-1/TRBV3-2	TRBJ1-2	-	-	TGTGCCAGCAGCCGCTCCCCAGCGCTCTATGGCTACACCTTC	CASSRSPALYGYTF
TRBV28	TRBJ2-7	few	-	TGTGCCAGCAAGGAAGGGTTCTCCTACGAGCAGTACTTC	CASKEGFSYEQYF
TRBV18	TRBJ2-3	-	TRBD1	TGTGCCAGCTCACCACGGGCAGGGGGCAGCACAGATACGCAGTATTTT	CASSPRAGGSTDTQYF
TRBV20-1	TRBJ2-3	-	TRBD2	TGCAGTGCTAGTTCGACTAGCGGGATCACAGATACGCAGTATTTT	CSASSTSGITDTQYF
TRBV7-9	TRBJ1-4	-	TRBD1	TGTGCCAGCAGCTGGGGGGACAGGGTAAATGAAAAACTGTTTTTT	CASSWGDRVNEKLFF
TRBV11-3	TRBJ1-5	-	TRBD1	TGTGCCAGCAGCTTAGGGCGGGACAGATATAGCAATCAGCCCCAGCATTTT	CASSLGRDRYSNQPQHF
TRBV5-4	TRBJ2-2	-	TRBD1	TGTGCCAGCAGCCCTTCGACAGGGTTCGCCGGGGAGCTGTTTTTT	CASSPSTGFAGELFF
TRBV27	TRBJ2-7	-	TRBD2	TGTGCCAGCAGTTTGACGGGAGGGTACCACGAGCAGTACTTC	CASSLTGGYHEQYF
TRBV7-9	TRBJ2-3	-	-	TGTGCCAGCAGCTTCCCGACCGGAGGGGCAGATACGCAGTATTTT	CASSFPTGGADTQYF
TRBV15	TRBJ1-4	-	-	TGTGCCACCAGCAGAGATTTTGAAAAACTGTTTTTT	CATSRDFEKLFF
TRBV1	TRBJ2-2	-	-	TGCACCAGCAGCCTCGGGGGGGGACAGGGAAACACCGGGGAGCTGTTTTTT	CTSSLGGGQGNTGELFF
TRBV2	TRBJ2-7	-	TRBD2	TGTGCCAGCACGGGAGGGGAGTACGAGCAGTACTTC	CASTGGEYEQYF
TRBV7-9	TRBJ1-4	-	-	TGTGCCGGCGGGAGAGGCCAAAATGAAAAACTGTTTTTT	CAGGRGQNEKLFF
TRBV7-2	TRBJ2-5	few	TRBD2	TGTGCCAGCAGCCTCAGGACTAGCGGTTTTCAAGAGACCCAGTACTTC	CASSLRTSGFQETQYF
TRBV3-1/TRBV3-2	TRBJ1-2	-	-	TGTGCCAGCAGCTTCGACCGTGGGAATGGCTACACCTTC	CASSFDRGNGYTF
TRBV10-1	TRBJ2-1	once	-	TGCGCCAGCGGGCAGACCAATGAGCAGTTCTTC	CASGQTNEQFF
TRBV6-5	TRBJ1-2	-	-	TGTGCCAGCAGCCCGGGTTCCCCTAACTATGGCTACACCTTC	CASSPGSPNYGYTF
TRBV27	TRBJ2-5	-	TRBD1	TGTGCCAGCAGTTCCTCGACAGGGGGCTACGAGACCCAGTACTTC	CASSSSTGGYETQYF
TRBV11-2	TRBJ1-1	once	-	TGTGCCAGCAGCTTAGATCTCGGCCCGGCTTTCTTT	CASSLDLGPAFF
TRBV9	TRBJ1-5	-	-	TGTGCCAGCAGCGAAGGGACAACTCAGCCCCAGCATTTT	CASSEGTTQPQHF
TRBV7-2	TRBJ1-2	-	-	TGTGCCAGCAGCTTAGCCCTGGCGGAAGGCTACACCTTC	CASSLALAEGYTF
TRBV19	TRBJ2-2	few	-	TGTGCCAGTAGTACAGGGACAATTCTGAACACCGGGGAGCTGTTTTTT	CASSTGTILNTGELFF
TRBV6-5	TRBJ1-1	-	-	TGTGCCAGCAGTTACTCGAATTCGGGGGCGCGCACTGAAGCTTTCTTT	CASSYSNSGARTEAFF
TRBV28	TRBJ2-7	-	-	TGTGCCGTTGGGAACAGGTTACACGAGCAGTACTTC	CAVGNRLHEQYF
TRBV6-2/TRBV6-3	TRBJ2-5	-	-	TGTGCCAGCAGTTACCGGCGCAGGGGTGAGACCCAGTACTTC	CASSYRRRGETQYF
TRBV19	TRBJ1-4	-	TRBD1	TGTGCCAGTAGACAACTACGGACAGGGTTTCATAGGGCTAATGAAAAACTGTTTTTT	CASRQLRTGFHRANEKLFF
TRBV7-9	TRBJ1-5	-	-	TGTGCCAGCAGCTTAGGGACAGCTAATCAGCCCCAGCATTTT	CASSLGTANQPQHF
TRBV9	TRBJ1-6	once	TRBD1	TGTGCCAGCAGCGTATGGGAGGCAGGGGGTAATTCACCCCTCCACTTT	CASSVWEAGGNSPLHF
TRBV19	TRBJ2-3	-	-	TGTGCCAGTAGTATGGGGAGGAACATTCCCTGGGCGCAGTATTTT	CASSMGRNIPWAQYF
TRBV18	TRBJ2-3	-	-	TGTGCCAGCTCACCGCCGGGGCCAGATACGCAGTATTTT	CASSPPGPDTQYF
TRBV29-1	TRBJ2-1	-	TRBD1	TGCAGCGTTGAAGAATCAGGGACAGTCTTTGATGAGCAGTTCTTC	CSVEESGTVFDEQFF
TRBV5-1	TRBJ2-7	-	-	TGCGCCAGCAGCTATTTGGACAGTAATTCCTACGAGCAGTACTTC	CASSYLDSNSYEQYF
TRBV15	TRBJ2-2	-	-	TGTGCCACCAGCAGAGGGGGAAACACCGGGGAGCTGTTTTTT	CATSRGGNTGELFF
TRBV4-2	TRBJ2-2	-	TRBD2	TGTGCCAGCAGCCCGGGACTAGCGGGAGTTATCGGGGAGCTGTTTTTT	CASSPGLAGVIGELFF